One sample yielded the 22 T cell receptor beta chains listed below, sequenced in a study of shared clonotypes between healthy human individuals. Sequencing used immunoSEQ multiplex PCR; TCRdb keeps in-frame clones, though not all of them. Found here are some 2,400,000 clones, under 97% of them singletons; the top ten hold around 0.13%. Sequencing input: naive CD4+ T cells sorted from blood. As for subset: CD45RA+ positively selected. The receptors were sampled from a young man in good health.

The rearrangement uses TRBV6-6 and TRBJ2-7; D might be TRBD1 (5 bases). The germline V and J ends were trimmed by 6 bases and 3 bases, with 9 bases remaining between them. In germline, CDR1 is MNHNY, CDR2 SVGAGI (reference sequence). This CDR3 spans 12 amino acids. CDR3 loop: CASSRVLYEQYF. In nucleotides, the CDR3 is TGTGCCAGCAGCAGGGTTCTCTACGAGCAGTACTTC.

This chain joins TRBV7-2 and TRBJ1-1; no clear D. The germline V and J ends were trimmed by 1 base and 3 bases, with 12 bases remaining between them. From germline, CDR1 is SGHTA and CDR2 FQGNSA. This CDR3 contains 15 residues. CDR3 region: CASSLDGVVDTEAFF. For the CDR3, the DNA is TGTGCCAGCAGCTTAGACGGGGTGGTGGACACTGAAGCTTTCTTT.

With respect to this clone: A read error may account for a junction end that differs from germline. The chain links TRBV7-2 to TRBJ2-7; D may be TRBD2 (5 bases). The CDR3 is 12 residues long. Per the germline V gene, CDR1 is SGHTA and CDR2 is FQGNSA. This CDR3 reads CASSLGGVPEHF. The CDR3 DNA reads as TGTGCCAGCAGCCTTGGAGGAGTCCCGGAGCACTTC. Together with reference TRBV7-2 and TRBJ2-7, the CDR3 gives the full variable domain: GAGVSQSPSNKVTEKGKDVELRCDPISGHTALYWYRQSLGQGLEFLIYFQGNSAPDKSGLPSDRFSAERTGGSVSTLTIQRTQQEDSAVYLCASSLGGVPEHFGPGTRLTVT.

The chain links TRBV5-1 to TRBJ2-3; D not certain. The CDR3 runs 15 residues. V was pared by 2 bases and J by 4 bases, with 14 bases between. Germline loops: CDR1 SGHRS, CDR2 YFSETQ. Here the CDR3 reads CASSFSGDDPDTQYF. The CDR3 bases are TGCGCCAGCAGCTTTTCCGGCGACGACCCAGATACGCAGTATTTT.

Notes on this clone: This same CDR3 is encoded by further DNA sequences in the sample. The J gene is TRBJ1-6, the V gene TRBV11-2; D perhaps matches TRBD1 (6 bases). Germline V CDR1 and CDR2: SGHAT, FQNNGV. V shed 0 bases and J shed 10 bases, with 10 bases lying between them. CDR3 length equals 14 residues. CDR3: CASSLDRGLSPLHF. CDR3 sequence (DNA): TGTGCCAGCAGCTTAGACAGGGGACTCTCACCCCTCCACTTT.

This clone was observed a handful of times. CDR3 sequence: CASSLEVGRPFYEQYF. The CDR3 nucleotides are TGCGCCAGCAGCTTGGAGGTGGGACGCCCGTTCTACGAGCAGTACTTC. The chain combines TRBV5-1 with TRBJ2-7; the D call may be TRBD1 or TRBD2 (5 bases each). Trimming stripped 0 bases from V and 3 bases from J, with 16 bases between. This CDR3 region has 16 residues. Per germline, CDR1 SGHRS and CDR2 YFSETQ.

CDR3 coding DNA: TGCGCCAGCAGCTTTACAGGGACGCAAGGTCAGCCCCAGCATTTT. It codes for CASSFTGTQGQPQHF. The V and J genes are TRBV5-1 and TRBJ1-5; D is possibly TRBD1 (6 bases). V was trimmed by 2 bases and J by 6 bases, leaving 15 bases between them. This CDR3 contains 15 residues. The germline gives CDR1 SGHRS, CDR2 YFSETQ.

V is TRBV6-6 and J is TRBJ1-6, with 9 bases lining up with TRBD1. The germline V gene encodes CDR1 MNHNY and CDR2 SVGAGI (reference sequence). The CDR3 covers 16 residues. Trimming took 10 bases from V and 10 from J; bases not matched to a gene: 17. In nucleotides, the CDR3 is TGTGCCACCAAAAACCGGGGACAGGGAGAAAGATCACCCCTCCACTTT. This translates into CATKNRGQGERSPLHF.

The V gene is TRBV29-1, the J gene TRBJ1-4; D is undetermined. This CDR3 comprises 12 residues. The V end was cut by 6 bases, the J end by 6 bases, with 11 bases between. CDR1 and CDR2 from the germline V gene are SQVTM and ANQGSEA. The DNA of the CDR3 is TGCAGCGTCCGACAAAGAGATGAAAAACTGTTTTTT. Its translation: CSVRQRDEKLFF.

This chain links TRBV6-1 with TRBJ1-4; D is ambiguous. CDR1 is MNHNS, CDR2 SASEGT, per germline. Trimming cost V 3 bases and J 8 bases, with 16 bases left between them. The CDR3 is 15 amino acids. CDR3 in DNA: TGTGCCAGCAGTGAGCGGACCCTACTGGGGGAAAAACTGTTTTTT. Its protein product is CASSERTLLGEKLFF.

The CDR3 coding sequence is TGTGCCAGCACACAGGGGGGAAGTGTGGACGGCTACACCTTC. Protein: CASTQGGSVDGYTF. V gene TRBV7-2 combines with J gene TRBJ1-2; 8 nucleotides align to TRBD1. In germline, CDR1 is SGHTA, CDR2 FQGNSA. Losses at the gene ends were 7 bases for V and 8 bases for J; bases not matched to a gene: 12. This CDR3 is built from 14 residues.

V gene TRBV2 combines with J gene TRBJ1-1; possibly TRBD1 for D (5 bases). CDR1 and CDR2 (germline): SNHLY, FYNNEI. Trimming removed 6 bases at V and 10 bases at J, with 15 bases between. The CDR3 extends over 12 amino acids. The CDR3 DNA is TGTGCCAGCAGATCGGGGACCGTGGGAGCTTTCTTT. It translates to CASRSGTVGAFF.

DNA for the CDR3: TGCGCCAGCAGCCAAGATCTAAACCCCTCCCTCTATGGCTACACCTTC. The encoded protein is CASSQDLNPSLYGYTF. V is TRBV4-3 and J is TRBJ1-2; no definite D call. CDR1 and CDR2 from the germline V gene are LGHNA and YSLEER. The ends were cut back, 0 bases at V and 4 bases at J, with 15 bases in the middle. The CDR3 totals 16 residues.

This clone was observed once. V gene TRBV5-4 combines with J gene TRBJ2-5; D perhaps matches TRBD1 (6 bases). The germline gives CDR1 SGHNT, CDR2 YYREEE (reference sequence). The CDR3 extends over 13 amino acids. V lost 4 bases to trimming and J lost 5 bases, with 12 bases between them. In DNA, the CDR3 is TGTGCCAGCAGCCCCACAGGGTGGGAGACCCAGTACTTC. Translating it yields CASSPTGWETQYF.

The V call is TRBV29-1, the J call TRBJ2-5; tentative D call: TRBD1 (6 bases). Between the trimmed V and J ends, which lost 4 bases and 5 bases, there was a span of 14 bases. Germline V gives CDR1 SQVTM, CDR2 ANQGSEA. This CDR3 is built from 13 residues. In DNA form, the CDR3 reads TGCAGCGTTGCCACAGGGTCCTTGGAGACCCAGTACTTC. Protein sequence: CSVATGSLETQYF.

This chain connects TRBV19 to TRBJ1-6; D is unresolved. Looked up from germline, CDR1 is LNHDA and CDR2 is SQIVND (reference sequence). CDR3 size: 14 residues. Between the trimmed V and J ends, which lost 0 bases and 7 bases, there was a span of 7 bases. CDR3 DNA: TGTGCCAGTAGTATAGACGGACCAAATTCACCCCTCCACTTT. Protein: CASSIDGPNSPLHF.

The V and J genes are TRBV7-8 and TRBJ2-6; D gene unclear. The CDR3 is 12 amino acids. The germline CDR1 and CDR2 sequences are SGHVS and FQNEAQ. Between the trimmed V and J ends, which lost 6 bases and 2 bases, there was a span of 2 bases. In DNA form, the CDR3 reads TGTGCCAGCAGTGCTGGGGCCAACGTCCTGACTTTC. It codes for CASSAGANVLTF.

This sequence joins TRBV30 and TRBJ2-7, with a tentative D call TRBD1 (7 bases). The CDR3 loop spans 14 amino acids. The ends were cut back, 3 bases at V and 3 bases at J, with 15 bases in the middle. Germline-derived CDR1 and CDR2 are GTSNPN and SVGIG (reference sequence). The CDR3 here is CAWSIGGTDYEQYF. Here the CDR3 DNA reads TGTGCCTGGAGCATAGGGGGGACAGACTACGAGCAGTACTTC.

V is TRBV6-1 and J is TRBJ1-5; no definite D call. CDR1 is MNHNS, CDR2 SASEGT, per germline. CDR3 size: 13 residues. Trimming stripped 6 bases from V and 6 bases from J, with 12 bases between. DNA for the CDR3: TGTGCCAGCAGGAACGAGAGGCGTCAGCCCCAGCATTTT. It yields the protein CASRNERRQPQHF.

The CDR3 DNA reads TGTGCCAGCAGCGTAGAACCAGGGGCGCGCTACGAGCAGTACTTC. Amino acid sequence: CASSVEPGARYEQYF. The chain carries TRBV9 and TRBJ2-7; D may be TRBD1 (6 bases). V lost 0 bases and J 3 bases, leaving 13 bases between the germline ends. CDR3 length: 15 amino acids. Germline loops: CDR1 SGDLS, CDR2 YYNGEE.

The V gene is TRBV28, the J gene TRBJ1-1; D not certain. With 4 bases removed from V and 10 bases from J, the gap between germline ends came to 16 bases. Germline values: CDR1 MDHEN, CDR2 SYDVKM. This CDR3 has 13 residues. The CDR3 DNA is TGTGCCAGCAGTTCACCGAACCCCCGGGGAGCTTTCTTT. As protein: CASSSPNPRGAFF.

The chain combines TRBV2 with TRBJ2-7; tentatively, D is TRBD1 (6 bases). This CDR3 is built from 15 residues. Germline CDR1 is SNHLY and CDR2 is FYNNEI. The germline V and J ends were trimmed by 4 bases and 6 bases, with 19 bases remaining between them. The CDR3 reads CASSGVGQKVSEQYF. CDR3 bases: TGTGCCAGCAGTGGTGTTGGACAGAAGGTGTCCGAGCAGTACTTC.